The present TCR beta chain was sequenced within a study of blood T cells in healthy people across ages. Study at large: Template switching picked up about one barcoded beta molecule for each two T cells.

This clonotype was observed a few times. Trimming stripped 2 bases from V and 0 bases from J, with 5 bases between. CDR1 and CDR2 (germline): LGHNA, YNFKEQ. CDR3 length: 15 amino acids. Samples each had at least 6 micrograms of total RNA extracted. A J-beta primer mix and a sample-barcoded 5' primer were used in a second PCR of about 7 to 12 cycles. Each cDNA molecule was tagged by a template-switch adaptor that had 12 random nucleotides. TCRdb processed the 5' RACE reads anew with MiXCR; each CDR3 protein has one entry. Of roughly 1.5 million distinct CDR3 sequences detected, approximately 42% appear once; the ten largest clones hold just over 4%.

The sample taken for sequencing was blood. The chain joins TRBV4-2 to TRBJ2-6, with no clear D. The sequence was obtained from a woman aged 18 to 35 in good health. In DNA, the CDR3 is TGTGCCAGCAGCCAACTAGACTCTGGGGCCAACGTCCTGACTTTC. This sequence encodes CASSQLDSGANVLTF.